The clone carrying this T cell receptor (beta chain) was observed a few times. This entry is derived from a study of shared clonotypes between healthy human individuals. Across the whole study: Donors, aged 18 to 49, were a couple of women and three men.

Here immunoSEQ multiplex PCR was the method, and the copy in TCRdb shows in-frame clones only, minus some. This sample has about 960,000 clones, with around three quarters found just once. The sequenced sample consisted of memory CD4+ T cells sorted from blood. Subset specified: CD45RA-negative fraction. The receptor was derived from a man between 18 and 35 years old in good health.

The DNA for the CDR3 is TGTGCCAGCAGCTTAGGGTCGGGTAACACCGGGGAGCTGTTTTTT. As protein: CASSLGSGNTGELFF. The chain uses TRBV11-2 and TRBJ2-2; D ambiguous. The length of the CDR3 is 15 residues. Germline CDR1 and CDR2: SGHAT and FQNNGV. V was cut by 1 base and J by 2 bases, with 8 bases left in between.